The 29 T cell receptor beta chains below come from one sample, sequenced in a study of blood T cell repertoires in COVID-19. Repertoires were generated with immunoSEQ multiplex PCR, while TCRdb's copy carries only in-frame clones and drops some. The sample records about 93,000 clones, approximately 80% being singletons. The specimen was peripheral blood. These receptors were obtained from a human donor in a cohort sampled during active COVID-19.

This clone was seen a single time. The rearrangement links TRBV2 to TRBJ2-7; D is possibly TRBD1 (5 bases). V gave up 7 bases and J gave up 0 bases, with 13 bases separating them. Germline V gives CDR1 SNHLY, CDR2 FYNNEI. CDR3 length: 14 amino acids. The CDR3 sequence is CASTSPDTSYEQYF. The CDR3 nucleotides are TGTGCCAGCACCTCCCCGGACACCTCCTACGAGCAGTACTTC.

The chain links TRBV6-1 to TRBJ2-3; D may be TRBD2 (5 bases). Trimming stripped 6 bases from V and 0 bases from J, with 10 bases between. Germline loops: CDR1 MNHNS, CDR2 SASEGT. There are 14 residues in the CDR3. The CDR3 sequence is CASRPSGSTDTQYF. Written as DNA, the CDR3 is TGTGCCAGCAGACCCAGCGGAAGCACAGATACGCAGTATTTT.

J is TRBJ2-5 and V is TRBV2, with 7 bases identical to TRBD2. Looked up from germline, CDR1 is SNHLY and CDR2 is FYNNEI. The CDR3 is made up of 14 amino acids. The ends lost 6 bases at V and 5 bases at J; junction bases unmatched: 9. The CDR3 nucleotides are TGTGCCAGCAGCTCTTACGGGGGGTGGGAGACCCAGTACTTC. Its protein is CASSSYGGWETQYF.

This chain uses TRBV7-6 with TRBJ2-3, with a possible D match to TRBD2 (6 bases). Germline-derived CDR1 and CDR2 are SGHVS and FNYEAQ. The CDR3 runs to 16 residues. Deletions cut 5 bases from V and 3 bases from J, with 18 bases between. CDR3: CASSPITSMVTDTQYF. CDR3 in DNA: TGTGCCAGCAGCCCTATTACTAGCATGGTAACAGATACGCAGTATTTT.

V gene TRBV6-5 combines with J gene TRBJ1-4, with unresolved D. V was pared by 4 bases and J by 8 bases, with 17 bases between. Germline V gene lookup returns CDR1 MNHEY and CDR2 SVGAGI. The length of the CDR3 is 15 residues. CDR3 sequence (DNA): TGTGCCAGCAGTTTCAGACCCCGGGGAAACGAAAAACTGTTTTTT. This gives the protein CASSFRPRGNEKLFF.

The chain couples TRBV5-6 to TRBJ2-3; 10 bases are a match to TRBD1. Germline CDR1 reads SGHDT; CDR2 reads YYEEEE. The CDR3 is 16 amino acids. Trimming cost V 4 bases and J 0 bases; bases outside gene matches: 5. The CDR3 region has the DNA TGTGCCAGCAGCAGGCGGACAGGGGGGAGCACAGATACGCAGTATTTT. Protein: CASSRRTGGSTDTQYF.

This chain uses TRBV7-6 with TRBJ2-1; 14 bases line up with TRBD2. Trimming cost V 1 base and J 8 bases; bases outside gene matches: 7. This CDR3 is built from 17 residues. Germline CDR1 is SGHVS and CDR2 is FNYEAQ. The CDR3 DNA sequence: TGTGCCAGCAGCTTAGGACTAGCGGGAGGGTCTACGGATGAGCAGTTCTTC. Translating gives CASSLGLAGGSTDEQFF.

V and J are TRBV6-5 and TRBJ2-7, with D possibly being TRBD1 (6 bases). The CDR3 extends over 15 amino acids. Deletions cut 7 bases from V and 3 bases from J, with 19 bases between. Looked up from germline, CDR1 is MNHEY and CDR2 is SVGAGI. In nucleotides, the CDR3 is TGTGCCAGCACCTCGGACAGACGAAAGGGCTACGAGCAGTACTTC. It specifies CASTSDRRKGYEQYF.

The chain recombines TRBV19 with TRBJ2-1; D gene uncertain. CDR1 and CDR2 from the germline V gene are LNHDA and SQIVND (reference sequence). The germline V and J ends were trimmed by 8 bases and 4 bases, with 15 bases remaining between them. The CDR3 contains 14 residues. CDR3 amino acids: CASSDTTLYNEQFF. CDR3 coding DNA: TGTGCCAGTTCCGACACCACCCTATACAATGAGCAGTTCTTC.

On this clone: The sample carries other DNA sequences with the same CDR3. The V call is TRBV19, the J call TRBJ2-1; TRBD1 matches at 7 bases. The V segment lost 3 bases and the J segment 1 base; nucleotides outside the gene matches: 3. CDR3 length: 15 residues. Per the germline V gene, CDR1 is LNHDA and CDR2 is SQIVND (reference sequence). The CDR3 nucleotides are TGTGCCAGTAGTATTCCAGGGGGTTCCTACAATGAGCAGTTCTTC. It specifies CASSIPGGSYNEQFF.

The chain recombines TRBV12-3 or TRBV12-4 with TRBJ2-7; no reliable D call. The CDR3 is 12 residues long. Trimming pared 4 bases from V and 0 bases from J, leaving 4 bases between. CDR3 residues: CASSSSSYEQYF. The CDR3 nucleotides are TGTGCCAGCAGTTCGAGCTCCTACGAGCAGTACTTC.

V and J are TRBV5-4 and TRBJ2-3; perhaps TRBD1 as D (6 bases). V dropped 5 bases and J dropped 0 bases, with 10 bases sitting between them. This CDR3 is 14 amino acids long. Germline-derived CDR1 and CDR2 are SGHNT and YYREEE (reference sequence). DNA for the CDR3: TGTGCCAGCAGGGGGACACTGAGCACAGATACGCAGTATTTT. Translating it yields CASRGTLSTDTQYF.

The rearrangement links TRBV27 to TRBJ2-4, with a possible D match to TRBD2 (6 bases). Germline V gene data show CDR1 as MNHEY and CDR2 as SMNVEV (reference sequence). Trimming shortened V by 4 bases and J by 1 base, and 23 bases separated the two germline ends. This CDR3 comprises 19 residues. DNA of the CDR3: TGTGCCAGCAGTTCCTGGGGCGGGGACGGACGACCGGCCAAAAACATTCAGTACTTC. This translates into CASSSWGGDGRPAKNIQYF.

This clone was counted a single time. This rearrangement joins TRBV7-9 to TRBJ2-3; a weak D match, TRBD1 (6 bases). The germline CDR1 and CDR2 sequences are SEHNR and FQNEAQ (reference sequence). The CDR3 consists of 13 residues. V was clipped by 4 bases and J by 4 bases, with 9 bases between them. CDR3 DNA sequence: TGTGCCAGCAGCTCAACAGGGCCAGATACGCAGTATTTT. Translating it yields CASSSTGPDTQYF.

J is TRBJ2-1 and V is TRBV7-2; tentatively, D is TRBD2 (5 bases). In germline, CDR1 is SGHTA, CDR2 FQGNSA. CDR3 length: 15 amino acids. V was shortened by 1 base and J by 2 bases, with 9 bases between the two germline ends. The CDR3 DNA reads TGTGCCAGCAGCTTAGACGGGAAAGCCTACAATGAGCAGTTCTTC. Translated: CASSLDGKAYNEQFF.

This clone was recorded a few times. This chain uses TRBV19 with TRBJ1-2; 7 bases align to TRBD1. The CDR3 runs 16 residues. Trimming cost V 6 bases and J 4 bases; bases outside gene matches: 14. Germline V lookup: CDR1 LNHDA, CDR2 SQIVND (reference sequence). Here the CDR3 DNA reads TGTGCCAGTAGGTCGGGTGAGGGGGCGCGGTCCTATGGCTACACCTTC. It specifies CASRSGEGARSYGYTF.

The rearrangement links TRBV5-1 to TRBJ2-5, with 9 nucleotides matching TRBD1. CDR1 SGHRS and CDR2 YFSETQ come from the germline V gene. This CDR3 is 17 amino acids long. V was clipped by 3 bases and J by 4 bases; unmatched bases: 13. DNA for the CDR3: TGCGCCAGCAGCTGGGGGACACAGGGGGCAGCGGGAGAGACCCAGTACTTC. Its translation is CASSWGTQGAAGETQYF.

The rearrangement uses TRBV7-2 and TRBJ2-7, with a possible D match to TRBD1 (5 bases). CDR1 is SGHTA and CDR2 is FQGNSA in the germline V gene. The ends were cut back, 4 bases at V and 7 bases at J, with 20 bases in the middle. The CDR3 has 15 residues. The CDR3 bases are TGTGCCAGCAGCTCGGACATCGCGACTTATCGGGAGCAGTACTTC. Amino acid sequence: CASSSDIATYREQYF.

This chain joins TRBV27 and TRBJ2-7, with 12 nucleotides matching TRBD2. The CDR3 is 15 amino acids. V shed 6 bases and J 4 bases; nucleotides not matched to a gene: 7. Germline CDR1 MNHEY, CDR2 SMNVEV (reference sequence). CDR3 sequence (DNA): TGTGCCAGCAGGGAACTAGCGGGAGGTAAATACGAGCAGTACTTC. This sequence encodes CASRELAGGKYEQYF.

The chain uses TRBV9 and TRBJ1-3; D is ambiguous. The CDR3 covers 16 residues. V gave up 5 bases and J gave up 4 bases, with 19 bases separating them. Germline V lookup: CDR1 SGDLS, CDR2 YYNGEE. CDR3 region: CASSISPLRRGNTIYF. The CDR3 bases are TGTGCCAGCAGTATTTCCCCCCTCAGGAGGGGAAACACCATATATTTT.

The genes are TRBV3-1 (or the pseudogene TRBV3-2) and TRBJ2-3, with TRBD2 as a possible D gene (6 bases). The CDR3 extends over 17 amino acids. Trimming shortened V by 1 base and J by 1 base, and 15 bases separated the two germline ends. The germline V gene has CDR1 LGHDT and CDR2 YNNKEL (reference sequence). The CDR3 sequence is CASSQANPGSRTDTQYF. The CDR3 bases are TGTGCCAGCAGCCAAGCCAACCCCGGGAGCCGCACAGATACGCAGTATTTT.

This clone was counted between two and nine times. J is TRBJ2-2 and V is TRBV28; TRBD1 matches at 10 bases. Trimming took 6 bases from V and 1 from J; bases not matched to a gene: 8. The CDR3 is made up of 17 amino acids. Per germline, CDR1 MDHEN and CDR2 SYDVKM. This CDR3 reads CASRKSRDRGNTGELFF. Written as DNA, the CDR3 is TGTGCCAGCAGGAAAAGCCGGGACAGGGGGAACACCGGGGAGCTGTTTTTT. The whole variable domain, remainder taken from reference TRBV28 and TRBJ2-2, is DVKVTQSSRYLVKRTGEKVFLECVQDMDHENMFWYRQDPGLGLRLIYFSYDVKMKEKGDIPEGYSVSREKKERFSLILESASTNQTSMYLCASRKSRDRGNTGELFFGEGSRLTVL.

This chain uses TRBV20-1 with TRBJ2-3, with D unresolved. The CDR3 consists of 11 residues. Trimming removed 6 bases from V and 5 bases from J, with 9 bases in between. From germline, CDR1 is DFQATT and CDR2 SNEGSKA (reference sequence). The CDR3 DNA follows: TGCAGTGCCCAGAGGCAAGATACGCAGTATTTT. It yields the protein CSAQRQDTQYF.

J is TRBJ1-6 and V is TRBV7-9, with D uncertain. The CDR3 is made up of 16 amino acids. With 7 bases removed from V and 0 bases from J, the gap between germline ends came to 13 bases. Per germline, CDR1 SEHNR and CDR2 FQNEAQ (reference sequence). For the CDR3, the DNA is TGTGCCAGCACACCGGGGTCCAGCTCCTATAATTCACCCCTCCACTTT. This translates into CASTPGSSSYNSPLHF.

The chain has TRBV27 and TRBJ2-3; D may be TRBD2 (6 bases). From germline, CDR1 is MNHEY and CDR2 SMNVEV (reference sequence). V was shortened by 8 bases and J by 4 bases, with 13 bases between the two germline ends. This CDR3 spans 13 amino acids. The CDR3, as DNA: TGTGCCAGCCGGGACTCTAACGCAGATACGCAGTATTTT. This sequence encodes CASRDSNADTQYF.

This clone came up once. The rearrangement uses TRBV4-1 and TRBJ1-5, with 7 bases aligning to TRBD1. Germline-derived CDR1 and CDR2 are MGHRA and YSYEKL. Trimming removed 4 bases from V and 11 bases from J; junction bases left unmatched: 14. The CDR3 has 15 amino acids. The CDR3 DNA is TGCGCCAGCAGCCGGACGACAGGGCCCGTTGAGGCCCAGCATTTT. Amino acid sequence: CASSRTTGPVEAQHF.

CDR3 loop: CASSRGTSGVGEQFF. The CDR3 DNA sequence: TGCGCCAGCAGCCGAGGGACTAGCGGAGTGGGTGAGCAGTTCTTC. V is TRBV4-1 and J is TRBJ2-1; TRBD2 aligns across 11 bases. CDR3 length: 15 residues. The germline CDR1 and CDR2 sequences are MGHRA and YSYEKL. V was pared by 4 bases and J by 9 bases, with 8 bases of the junction left unmatched.

The rearrangement uses TRBV5-5 and TRBJ1-5, with D unresolved. The CDR3 extends over 14 amino acids. From germline, CDR1 is SGHKS and CDR2 YYEKEE (reference sequence). The V and J ends lost 9 bases and 0 bases respectively, with 13 bases between them. The CDR3 sequence: CAILTTHSNQPQHF. CDR3 DNA sequence: TGTGCCATTTTGACAACCCATAGCAATCAGCCCCAGCATTTT.

V and J are TRBV19 and TRBJ1-2; tentative D call: TRBD1 (6 bases). Looked up from germline, CDR1 is LNHDA and CDR2 is SQIVND (reference sequence). This CDR3 is built from 12 residues. V dropped 7 bases and J dropped 0 bases, with 6 bases sitting between them. DNA of the CDR3: TGTGCCAGTACAGGGGCTAACTATGGCTACACCTTC. Translating gives CASTGANYGYTF.